The rows below give T cell receptor beta chains drawn from one sample of a study of blood T cell repertoires in COVID-19. The table came from immunoSEQ multiplex PCR; TCRdb's copy has only in-frame clones and leaves some out. The top ten hold approximately 3% of the sample, which has some 160,000 clones, around 89% seen once. The sequenced material came from peripheral blood. Receptors were obtained from a man between 60 and 75 years old with acute or convalescent COVID-19. Each CDR3 is given with its conserved first and last residue. A D gene is named only where the DNA matches it firmly. Expanded clones are given a class, and other clones once, few, many or no size at all.

j_gene,d_gene,abundance,v_gene,CDR3aa,CDR3nt
TRBJ1-2,TRBD1,NA,TRBV4-1,CASSQDRDSRYGYTF,TGCGCCAGCAGCCAAGATCGGGACAGTCGCTATGGCTACACCTTC
TRBJ2-1,NA,NA,TRBV27,CASSLQGYNEQFF,TGTGCCAGCAGTTTACAGGGTTACAATGAGCAGTTCTTC
TRBJ2-7,TRBD1,few,TRBV27,CASTRQGAYEQYF,TGTGCCAGCACGAGACAGGGGGCTTACGAGCAGTACTTC
TRBJ1-3,NA,NA,TRBV6-5,CASNPRDYSGNTIYF,TGTGCCAGCAACCCCCGCGATTACTCTGGAAACACCATATATTTT
TRBJ2-1,TRBD1,NA,TRBV5-1,CASSPTGGLYNEQFF,TGCGCCAGCAGCCCGACAGGGGGCCTATACAATGAGCAGTTCTTC
TRBJ2-7,TRBD1,many,TRBV2,CASSTTGGNEQYF,TGTGCCAGCAGTACGACAGGGGGCAACGAGCAGTACTTC
TRBJ2-4,NA,NA,TRBV15,CATSRENRVGNIQYF,TGTGCCACCAGCAGAGAAAACAGGGTAGGGAACATTCAGTACTTC
TRBJ1-2,TRBD1,NA,TRBV18,CASSPKDRGINGYTF,TGTGCCAGCTCACCAAAAGACAGGGGCATCAATGGCTACACCTTC
TRBJ1-5,TRBD1,NA,TRBV6-5,CASSYSFAGGQPQHF,TGTGCCAGCAGTTACTCCTTCGCAGGGGGCCAGCCCCAGCATTTT
TRBJ2-1,NA,NA,TRBV29-1,CSVVRGSSYNEQFF,TGCAGCGTTGTACGGGGAAGCTCCTACAATGAGCAGTTCTTC
TRBJ1-5,NA,NA,TRBV12-3/TRBV12-4,CASSSPGPQHF,TGTGCCAGCAGTTCCCCGGGACCCCAGCATTTT
TRBJ1-1,NA,NA,TRBV18,CASSLDRKNTEAFF,TGTGCCAGCTCCCTAGACAGGAAGAACACTGAAGCTTTCTTT
TRBJ1-2,NA,NA,TRBV6-6,CASTNIRQGRGYTF,TGTGCCAGCACCAATATCCGCCAGGGCCGGGGCTACACCTTC
TRBJ1-2,TRBD1,NA,TRBV7-9,CATVKTGATNYGYTF,TGTGCCACCGTCAAAACAGGGGCAACTAACTATGGCTACACCTTC
TRBJ2-3,TRBD2,NA,TRBV5-4,CASSLSGGLAGADTQYF,TGTGCCAGCAGCCTCTCGGGCGGACTAGCGGGGGCAGATACGCAGTATTTT
TRBJ1-1,TRBD1,NA,TRBV27,CASSFPGQTEAFF,TGTGCCAGCAGTTTCCCGGGACAGACTGAAGCTTTCTTT
TRBJ2-7,TRBD1,NA,TRBV6-5,CASSFTGTGTSYEQYF,TGTGCCAGCAGTTTTACCGGGACAGGGACCTCCTACGAGCAGTACTTC
TRBJ2-1,TRBD1,NA,TRBV11-1,CASSMGQGSYNEQFF,TGTGCCAGCAGCATGGGACAGGGGTCCTACAATGAGCAGTTCTTC
TRBJ1-2,NA,NA,TRBV6-5,CASSHDSTEYYGYTF,TGTGCCAGCAGCCACGACTCGACAGAATACTATGGCTACACCTTC
TRBJ1-1,NA,NA,TRBV6-4,CASSLGTSGSTEAFF,TGTGCCAGCAGTCTGGGGACATCGGGGTCCACTGAAGCTTTCTTT
TRBJ1-1,TRBD1,few,TRBV30,CAWILQGAMNTEAFF,TGTGCCTGGATCTTACAGGGGGCGATGAACACTGAAGCTTTCTTT
TRBJ2-5,NA,NA,TRBV27,CASSRFGGQTQETQYF,TGTGCCAGCAGCCGCTTCGGTGGACAGACGCAAGAGACCCAGTACTTC
TRBJ2-3,NA,NA,TRBV4-1,CASSQDRGDTDTQYF,TGCGCCAGCAGCCAAGATCGGGGAGATACAGATACGCAGTATTTT
TRBJ1-6,TRBD1,NA,TRBV19,CASTGGQYSPLHF,TGTGCCAGTACCGGGGGACAGTATTCACCCCTCCACTTT
TRBJ1-2,TRBD1,NA,TRBV5-4,CASSFGRGQNYGYTF,TGTGCCAGCAGCTTTGGCAGGGGGCAGAACTATGGCTACACCTTC
TRBJ2-1,TRBD2,NA,TRBV19,CASSLWGTSNDEQFF,TGTGCCAGTAGCTTATGGGGGACTAGCAACGATGAGCAGTTCTTC
TRBJ1-5,NA,NA,TRBV7-7,CASSLRGTQPQHF,TGTGCCAGCAGCTTAAGGGGGACTCAGCCCCAGCATTTT
TRBJ2-3,NA,once,TRBV7-2,CASSLPGGGGYTQYF,TGTGCCAGCAGCTTACCAGGGGGAGGAGGTTATACGCAGTATTTT
TRBJ2-7,TRBD1,NA,TRBV6-5,CASRGQDRYEQYF,TGTGCCAGCAGGGGACAGGACCGATACGAGCAGTACTTC
TRBJ2-7,NA,NA,TRBV24-1,CATARTGLRSEQYF,TGTGCCACCGCCCGGACTGGCCTAAGGAGCGAGCAGTACTTC
TRBJ2-3,TRBD2,NA,TRBV10-3,CATGTSGGGTDTQYF,TGTGCCACGGGGACTAGCGGGGGGGGCACAGATACGCAGTATTTT
TRBJ1-5,NA,NA,TRBV7-2,CASSFDSGNQPQHF,TGTGCCAGCAGCTTTGACAGTGGCAATCAGCCCCAGCATTTT
TRBJ1-5,NA,NA,TRBV2,CASSEEGSDQPQHF,TGTGCCAGCAGTGAGGAAGGTAGCGATCAGCCCCAGCATTTT
TRBJ2-1,TRBD2,NA,TRBV2,CASSEPGGGAGNEQFF,TGTGCCAGCAGTGAGCCGGGCGGGGGGGCTGGCAATGAGCAGTTCTTC
TRBJ1-4,NA,NA,TRBV7-2,CASSFDRFEKLFF,TGTGCCAGCAGCTTCGACAGGTTTGAAAAACTGTTTTTT
TRBJ1-1,NA,NA,TRBV5-8,CASSLVGAAFF,TGTGCCAGCAGCTTGGTAGGGGCGGCTTTCTTT
TRBJ2-2,NA,NA,TRBV29-1,CSAKLGSGELFF,TGCAGCGCCAAACTAGGGTCCGGGGAGCTGTTTTTT